One and the same sample provided the 24 T cell receptor beta chains below, sequenced in a study of response to subunit inactivated influenza vaccine. TCRdb passed the RT-PCR reads through MiXCR, listing each CDR3 protein once. The table has approximately 490,000 distinct CDR3 sequences, roughly 7.9% seen once. The source was PBMCs from blood, collected 23 to 25 months after vaccination. Receptor source: a man aged 50-75 years who received an inactivated influenza vaccine.

This clonotype has at least ten counts. This chain joins TRBV28 and TRBJ2-7; the D gene is possibly TRBD1 (6 bases). CDR3 length: 12 residues. The V gene's germline CDR1 is MDHEN and CDR2 SYDVKM. The germline V and J ends were trimmed by 5 bases and 6 bases, with 11 bases remaining between them. CDR3 amino acids: CASSVQGAEQYF. CDR3 nucleotides: TGTGCCAGCAGTGTACAGGGTGCCGAGCAGTACTTC.

This clonotype was detected ten times or more. The V and J genes are TRBV4-1 and TRBJ1-6; D unresolved. The CDR3 has 16 residues. Trimming took 3 bases from V and 14 from J, leaving 23 bases between them. Germline V gene lookup returns CDR1 MGHRA and CDR2 YSYEKL. The chain's CDR3 is CASSQGILHIIQSLHF. CDR3 sequence (DNA): TGCGCCAGCAGCCAGGGGATCCTACATATAATTCAATCCCTCCACTTT.

The chain employs TRBV5-1 and TRBJ1-2; 7 bases line up with TRBD1. The trim removed 0 bases at V and 6 bases at J, leaving 11 bases unmatched. Germline assignment: CDR1 SGHRS and CDR2 YFSETQ. This CDR3 spans 16 amino acids. CDR3 loop: CASSLEGTDPSHGYTF. CDR3 in DNA: TGCGCCAGCAGCTTGGAAGGGACAGATCCTAGCCATGGCTACACCTTC.

The gene calls are TRBV11-1 and TRBJ2-1; D gene uncertain. The CDR3 has 15 residues. Germline CDR1 SGHAT, CDR2 FQDESV (reference sequence). V was trimmed by 5 bases and J by 0 bases, leaving 11 bases between them. The CDR3 reads CASSDLASSYNEQFF. DNA of the CDR3: TGTGCCAGCAGCGACCTCGCAAGCTCCTACAATGAGCAGTTCTTC.

Many counts were recorded for this clonotype. The rearrangement links TRBV5-5 to TRBJ2-5, with 7 bases identical to TRBD1. Germline-derived CDR1 and CDR2 are SGHKS and YYEKEE (reference sequence). The CDR3 has 13 residues. The V gene end was trimmed by 4 bases and the J gene end by 9 bases; junction bases not matched to a gene: 9. The CDR3 nucleotides are TGTGCCAGCAGCGCTGACAGGGCTTCGGCCCAGTACTTC. Amino acid sequence: CASSADRASAQYF.

This clonotype turned up a few times. The chain recombines TRBV20-1 with TRBJ2-1; D remains ambiguous. This CDR3 spans 15 amino acids. Deletions cut 6 bases from V and 6 bases from J, with 21 bases between. The V gene's germline CDR1 is DFQATT and CDR2 SNEGSKA (reference sequence). The CDR3 spells CSAILPGPLVNEQFF. Written as DNA, the CDR3 is TGCAGTGCAATCCTCCCCGGGCCGTTAGTCAATGAGCAGTTCTTC.

This clonotype was picked up many times. This rearrangement joins TRBV6-2 or TRBV6-3 to TRBJ2-7; a weak D match, TRBD2 (5 bases). Trimming shortened V by 6 bases and J by 0 bases, and 15 bases separated the two germline ends. This CDR3 region has 15 residues. Germline V gene data show CDR1 as MNHEY and CDR2 as SVGEGT. CDR3 in DNA: TGTGCCAGCAGCGGGAATAGACGGAGCTCCTACGAGCAGTACTTC. Its translation: CASSGNRRSSYEQYF.

The chain recombines TRBV5-1 with TRBJ2-3; 8 positions match TRBD2. This CDR3 has 15 amino acids. The V gene's germline CDR1 is SGHRS and CDR2 YFSETQ. The trim removed 4 bases at V and 2 bases at J, leaving 6 bases unmatched. In DNA, the CDR3 is TGCGCCAGCAGCCTCTTAGCGGGGACCACAGATACGCAGTATTTT. Its protein product is CASSLLAGTTDTQYF.

Many counts were recorded for this clonotype. The DNA of the CDR3 is TGTGCCAGCAGTGCCGCGCTGGGCCCAGATACGCAGTATTTT. It codes for CASSAALGPDTQYF. The V call is TRBV25-1, the J call TRBJ2-3; no clear D. Germline CDR1 and CDR2: MGHDK and SYGVNS. This CDR3 comprises 14 residues. The ends were cut back, 4 bases at V and 4 bases at J, with 12 bases in the middle.

This clonotype was counted a few times. The chain joins TRBV6-5 to TRBJ2-7; 8 bases are a match to TRBD2. This CDR3 is 19 amino acids long. Germline V gene lookup returns CDR1 MNHEY and CDR2 SVGAGI. V lost 2 bases, J lost 1 base, and 16 bases stayed unmatched. Written as DNA, the CDR3 is TGTGCCAGCAGTTACCGACCCCCCAGTCGGGCGGGAGGTTCCTACGAGCAGTACTTC. Protein product: CASSYRPPSRAGGSYEQYF.

The rearrangement joins TRBV4-2 to TRBJ2-1; D gene uncertain. This CDR3 contains 11 residues. Trimming left V 1 base short and J 8 bases short, with 3 bases between. Germline CDR1 is LGHNA and CDR2 is YNFKEQ. The CDR3 DNA is TGTGCCAGCAGCCAAGCAGATGAGCAGTTCTTC. Translated: CASSQADEQFF.

A few counts support this clonotype. V gene TRBV29-1 combines with J gene TRBJ2-3; 11 positions match TRBD2. Germline assignment: CDR1 SQVTM and CDR2 ANQGSEA. Germline trimming cut 6 bases from V and 1 base from J; bases unmatched to any gene: 6. The CDR3 contains 15 residues. The DNA of the CDR3 is TGCAGCGTCTCAGGGACTAGCGGACGCACAGATACGCAGTATTTT. The encoded protein is CSVSGTSGRTDTQYF.

This clonotype was counted only a few times. This chain joins TRBV30 and TRBJ2-1; maybe TRBD2 (6 bases). The V gene's germline CDR1 is GTSNPN and CDR2 SVGIG (reference sequence). The V and J ends lost 8 bases and 3 bases respectively, with 17 bases between them. The CDR3 loop spans 14 amino acids. The CDR3 nucleotides read TGTGCCAGTACCACGGTAGCGGTCTACAATGAGCAGTTCTTC. It codes for CASTTVAVYNEQFF.

V gene TRBV20-1 combines with J gene TRBJ2-5; 8 bases align to TRBD2. Germline-derived CDR1 and CDR2 are DFQATT and SNEGSKA (reference sequence). The CDR3 has 13 amino acids. Germline trimming cut 3 bases from V and 3 bases from J; bases unmatched to any gene: 3. The CDR3 sequence is CSASKAGEETQYF. The DNA for the CDR3 is TGCAGTGCTAGTAAAGCGGGGGAAGAGACCCAGTACTTC.

This clonotype was seen at least ten times. The chain recombines TRBV7-6 with TRBJ1-5; D possibly corresponds to TRBD1 (6 bases). V was clipped by 5 bases and J by 2 bases, with 13 bases between them. Germline V gene sequence: CDR1 SGHVS, CDR2 FNYEAQ. The CDR3 has 15 residues. The CDR3 DNA reads as TGTGCCAGCAGCGAGGGGGGGGGAGGCAATCAGCCCCAGCATTTT. Its translation: CASSEGGGGNQPQHF.

This clonotype was seen a handful of times. The genes are TRBV5-1 and TRBJ2-5, with D possibly matching TRBD1 (5 bases). CDR3 length equals 14 residues. The V end was cut by 5 bases, the J end by 2 bases, with 13 bases between. From germline, CDR1 is SGHRS and CDR2 YFSETQ. The CDR3 bases are TGCGCCAGCAGTTGGGGCAGGACGCAAGAGACCCAGTACTTC. It codes for CASSWGRTQETQYF. Variable domain in full (rest from reference TRBV5-1 and TRBJ2-5): KAGVTQTPRYLIKTRGQQVTLSCSPISGHRSVSWYQQTPGQGLQFLFEYFSETQRNKGNFPGRFSGRQFSNSRSEMNVSTLELGDSALYLCASSWGRTQETQYFGPGTRLLVL.

Only a few counts were recorded for this clonotype. CDR3 amino acids: CASSQDLVPSTQYF. The CDR3 bases are TGTGCCAGCAGCCAAGATCTAGTACCGAGTACGCAGTATTTT. The chain couples TRBV3-1 to TRBJ2-3; D is ambiguous. There are 14 residues in the CDR3. V was clipped by 0 bases and J by 8 bases, with 12 bases between them. CDR1 LGHDT and CDR2 YNNKEL come from the germline V gene (reference sequence).

The chain recombines TRBV4-3 with TRBJ1-1; D call uncertain. In germline, CDR1 is LGHNA, CDR2 YSLEER. CDR3 length: 17 residues. Between the trimmed V and J ends, which lost 5 bases and 1 base, there was a span of 20 bases. CDR3 bases: TGCGCCAGCAGCTGGAGGACGGCAGCGCGGGGGAACACTGAAGCTTTCTTT. Its translation: CASSWRTAARGNTEAFF.

The V call is TRBV20-1, the J call TRBJ2-1, with TRBD1 as a possible D gene (6 bases). Trimming removed 6 bases from V and 7 bases from J, with 16 bases in between. The CDR3 is made up of 13 amino acids. Germline CDR1 is DFQATT and CDR2 is SNEGSKA (reference sequence). CDR3: CSAYPGHANEQFF. The DNA for the CDR3 is TGCAGTGCGTATCCGGGACACGCTAATGAGCAGTTCTTC.

The CDR3 region is CASSWTGGEVEAFF. In DNA, the CDR3 is TGCGCCAGCAGCTGGACAGGGGGTGAGGTTGAAGCTTTCTTT. This chain uses TRBV5-1 with TRBJ1-1; 10 bases are a match to TRBD1. Unmatched junction bases numbered 6, after V lost 3 bases and J lost 7 bases. The CDR3 covers 14 residues. The V gene's germline CDR1 is SGHRS and CDR2 YFSETQ.

In this sample, this clonotype turned up once. Without the conserved terminal phenylalanine or tryptophan, this CDR3 likely stems from a read error. It is unclear where the CDR3 begins or ends on the DNA, so no DNA is shown, and the CDR3 is as TCRdb lists it. The chain uses TRBV3-1 and TRBJ2-7; the table's D call of TRBD1 was not tested on the DNA. Counting both end residues, the CDR3 totals 10 amino acids. The germline V gene encodes CDR1 LGHDT and CDR2 YNNKEL (reference sequence). The chain's CDR3 is CASHRTGSPI.

This chain uses TRBV7-2 with TRBJ2-1; D is uncertain. V lost 6 bases and J lost 2, with 8 bases in between. This CDR3 spans 13 amino acids. The germline gives CDR1 SGHTA, CDR2 FQGNSA. The CDR3 DNA sequence: TGTGCCAGCAGACCTACAACCTACAATGAGCAGTTCTTC. This sequence encodes CASRPTTYNEQFF.

In this sample, this clonotype turned up many times. V usage is TRBV12-3 or TRBV12-4 and J usage is TRBJ2-7; 7 bases line up with TRBD2. The CDR3 contains 16 residues. Losses at the gene ends were 6 bases for V and 6 bases for J; bases not matched to a gene: 17. The CDR3 bases are TGTGCCAGCAGGGATGGGGGGACTACTCTCAGGAGCGAGCAGTACTTC. Its translation is CASRDGGTTLRSEQYF.

There are many counts of this clonotype. This chain joins TRBV20-1 and TRBJ1-2; D unclear. Germline CDR1 and CDR2: DFQATT and SNEGSKA (reference sequence). The germline V and J ends were trimmed by 4 bases and 4 bases, with 10 bases remaining between them. The CDR3 has 12 residues. The CDR3 loop reads CSATAAPYGYTF. The DNA of the CDR3 is TGCAGTGCTACGGCCGCACCCTATGGCTACACCTTC.